The 8 T cell receptor beta chains below come from one sample, sequenced in a study of shared clonotypes between healthy human individuals. Naive-designated CD8 cells lacked CD45RO, were positively enriched for CCR7, and omitted terminally differentiated effector memory CD45RA+ cells. Repertoires were generated with immunoSEQ multiplex PCR, while TCRdb's copy carries only in-frame clones and drops some. The table lists approximately 2,200,000 clones, about 92% of them singletons, with approximately 1.7% in the top ten. The sequenced sample consisted of naive CD8+ T cells from PBMCs. All receptors derive from a man younger than 30 in good health. Some clones in this sample may be carry-over from other donors' samples.

This chain links TRBV6-5 with TRBJ2-7; the D gene could be TRBD1 or TRBD2 (5 bases each). The germline V gene has CDR1 MNHEY and CDR2 SVGAGI. This CDR3 has 15 amino acids. The ends were cut back, 4 bases at V and 5 bases at J, with 18 bases in the middle. The CDR3 spells CASSFSEGMSDEQYF. CDR3 nucleotide sequence: TGTGCCAGCAGTTTTTCTGAGGGGATGAGCGACGAGCAGTACTTC.

The V and J genes are TRBV28 and TRBJ2-6; weak D call: TRBD1 (5 bases). The CDR3 is 16 amino acids. Per germline, CDR1 MDHEN and CDR2 SYDVKM. V was clipped by 4 bases and J by 1 base, with 11 bases between them. The CDR3 spells CASSWNAGSGANVLTF. CDR3 DNA: TGTGCCAGCAGTTGGAATGCAGGGTCTGGGGCCAACGTCCTGACTTTC.

The rearrangement joins TRBV28 to TRBJ2-4, with no clear D. Germline assignment: CDR1 MDHEN and CDR2 SYDVKM. CDR3 size: 12 residues. The V gene lost 1 base and the J gene lost 12 bases, with 10 bases spanning the gap. CDR3 nucleotides: TGTGCCAGCAGTTTATCGGTCCCACATCAGTACTTC. Protein sequence: CASSLSVPHQYF.

V is TRBV6-5 and J is TRBJ2-7, with D possibly matching TRBD1 (6 bases). The length of the CDR3 is 14 residues. Germline V lookup: CDR1 MNHEY, CDR2 SVGAGI. V lost 1 base and J 5 bases, leaving 12 bases between the germline ends. CDR3 amino acids: CASSYFEGENEQYF. The CDR3 nucleotides read TGTGCCAGCAGTTACTTCGAGGGGGAGAACGAGCAGTACTTC.

V gene TRBV28 combines with J gene TRBJ2-5; 8 positions agree with TRBD1. Germline CDR1 MDHEN, CDR2 SYDVKM. V lost 5 bases to trimming and J lost 0 bases; unmatched junction nucleotides: 11. This CDR3 region has 17 residues. CDR3 in DNA: TGTGCCAGCAGTCCTTACCGGACAGGGACCCACCAAGAGACCCAGTACTTC. Its translation is CASSPYRTGTHQETQYF.

This clone appeared a single time. The identical CDR3 is also encoded by other nucleotide sequences in the sample. The gene calls are TRBV27 and TRBJ1-5; D is ambiguous. CDR3 size: 14 residues. Germline assignment: CDR1 MNHEY and CDR2 SMNVEV (reference sequence). The ends were cut back, 2 bases at V and 3 bases at J, with 8 bases in the middle. The CDR3 sequence is CASSLREPNQPQHF. DNA of the CDR3: TGTGCCAGCAGTTTACGGGAACCCAATCAGCCCCAGCATTTT.

The rearrangement uses TRBV11-2 and TRBJ2-3; D uncertain. The CDR3 contains 14 residues. CDR1 and CDR2 (germline): SGHAT, FQNNGV. Trimming removed 2 bases at V and 0 bases at J, with 6 bases between. In DNA form, the CDR3 reads TGTGCCAGCAGCTTAATAGCTAGCACAGATACGCAGTATTTT. Translating gives CASSLIASTDTQYF.

This chain connects TRBV6-1 to TRBJ1-5, with 7 bases aligning to TRBD1. Germline trimming cut 4 bases from V and 3 bases from J; bases unmatched to any gene: 12. The CDR3 runs 17 residues. CDR1 and CDR2 from the germline V gene are MNHNS and SASEGT. The CDR3, as DNA: TGTGCCAGCAGTGCCCCCCTTGGAGGGGGCCACAATCAGCCCCAGCATTTT. Translation: CASSAPLGGGHNQPQHF.